These 21 T cell receptor beta chains were sequenced from one sample in a study of control samples from healthy donors and cancer patients. Using immunoSEQ multiplex PCR, the repertoire was profiled, and TCRdb retains in-frame clones only, with some absent. The sample lists fewer than 200,000 clones; about 90% were seen once. The sequenced material came from blood. Receptors originate from a woman in her 50s in good health.

CDR3 nucleotide sequence: TGTGCCAGCAGTTACAGGGATGGCACTGAAGCTTTCTTT. Residues: CASSYRDGTEAFF. The V gene is TRBV6-2 or TRBV6-3, the J gene TRBJ1-1; D is uncertain. CDR1 is MNHEY and CDR2 is SVGEGT in the germline V gene. Trimming shortened V by 2 bases and J by 4 bases, and 8 bases separated the two germline ends. The CDR3 totals 13 residues.

This clone was counted only a few times. This chain uses TRBV7-8 with TRBJ2-3; D is undetermined. This CDR3 region has 13 residues. V was shortened by 0 bases and J by 9 bases, with 10 bases between the two germline ends. Germline loops: CDR1 SGHVS, CDR2 FQNEAQ. In nucleotides, the CDR3 is TGTGCCAGCAGCTTAGCGGTGGCACGGACGCAGTATTTT. This encodes CASSLAVARTQYF.

V is TRBV6-1 and J is TRBJ1-5; maybe TRBD1 (5 bases). The CDR3 runs 15 residues. V shed 0 bases and J shed 6 bases, with 12 bases lying between them. Germline loops: CDR1 MNHNS, CDR2 SASEGT. The CDR3 DNA is TGTGCCAGCAGTGAAGCGCGGGGGAAAGGTCAGCCCCAGCATTTT. This translates into CASSEARGKGQPQHF.

The genes are TRBV7-9 and TRBJ2-3; a possible D gene is TRBD2 (5 bases). CDR3 length: 15 residues. Germline V CDR1 and CDR2: SEHNR, FQNEAQ (reference sequence). With 2 bases removed from V and 2 bases from J, the gap between germline ends came to 11 bases. This CDR3 is CASSLRGIFTDTQYF. DNA of the CDR3: TGTGCCAGCAGCTTAAGAGGGATCTTCACAGATACGCAGTATTTT.

The gene calls are TRBV28 and TRBJ1-2; D call uncertain. Germline-derived CDR1 and CDR2 are MDHEN and SYDVKM. The CDR3 sequence is 16 residues long. V was clipped by 3 bases and J by 4 bases, with 18 bases between them. The CDR3 nucleotides read TGTGCCAGCAGTTTCCGAGACGGCCGATCTGTCTATGGCTACACCTTC. Translation: CASSFRDGRSVYGYTF.

This chain links TRBV28 with TRBJ1-2; possibly TRBD1 for D (5 bases). Per germline, CDR1 MDHEN and CDR2 SYDVKM. CDR3 length equals 16 residues. Deletions cut 7 bases from V and 7 bases from J, with 25 bases between. CDR3 sequence (DNA): TGTGCCAGCAACTTCCTAGGTTCAGGGCTGGGCGGTGGCTACACCTTC. Residues: CASNFLGSGLGGGYTF.

This clone was recorded a few times. The chain has TRBV11-3 and TRBJ2-3; D unclear. Trimming removed 1 base at V and 7 bases at J, with 6 bases between. Germline V gene data show CDR1 as SGHNT and CDR2 as YENEEA. The CDR3 sequence is 12 residues long. CDR3 bases: TGTGCCAGCAGCTTAGGGCAGAATACGCAGTATTTT. Translated, it gives CASSLGQNTQYF. Full variable domain (missing parts from reference TRBV11-3 and TRBJ2-3): EAGVVQSPRYKIIEKKQPVAFWCNPISGHNTLYWYLQNLGQGPELLIRYENEEAVDDSQLPKDRFSAERLKGVDSTLKIQPAELGDSAVYLCASSLGQNTQYFGPGTRLTVL.

The chain has TRBV6-5 and TRBJ2-1; 10 nucleotides line up with TRBD2. Germline lookup yields CDR1 MNHEY and CDR2 SVGAGI. The CDR3 runs to 13 residues. Unmatched junction bases numbered 9, after V lost 8 bases and J lost 11 bases. CDR3 coding DNA: TGTGCCAGCCGGCCTAGCGGGGGCCTTAAGCAGTTCTTC. Amino acid sequence: CASRPSGGLKQFF.

Regarding this clone: Sequence at one end of the junction differs from germline and may be a read error. This chain uses TRBV7-2 with TRBJ1-2, with D unclear. The CDR3 totals 16 residues. Germline CDR1 reads SGHTA; CDR2 reads FQGNSA. The CDR3 nucleotides read TGTGCCAGCAGCTTTCGAGCCGGGCCCAGCGGTTATGGCCACACCTTC. It codes for CASSFRAGPSGYGHTF.

The chain combines TRBV3-1 (or the pseudogene TRBV3-2) with TRBJ2-7; 12 positions match TRBD2. V dropped 3 bases and J dropped 0; count of bases not matched to a gene: 15. The germline V gene encodes CDR1 LGHDT and CDR2 YNNKEL (reference sequence). The CDR3 totals 20 residues. This CDR3 is CASSHPLAGGPSRSSYEQYF. The CDR3 DNA sequence: TGTGCCAGCAGCCACCCCCTAGCGGGAGGGCCCTCCCGTAGCTCCTACGAGCAGTACTTC.

The chain is built from TRBV28 and TRBJ2-1, with TRBD2 matching over 12 bases. Germline V gene lookup returns CDR1 MDHEN and CDR2 SYDVKM. Unmatched junction bases numbered 1, after V lost 8 bases and J lost 5 bases. CDR3 length equals 13 residues. DNA of the CDR3: TGTGCCAGCGGACTAGCGGGGCACAATGAGCAGTTCTTC. As protein: CASGLAGHNEQFF.

In its sample, this clone was seen once. This CDR3 is also generated by other DNA sequences in the sample. This chain uses TRBV3-1 (or the pseudogene TRBV3-2) with TRBJ1-1; D is undetermined. The CDR3 extends over 15 amino acids. CDR1 and CDR2 from the germline V gene are LGHDT and YNNKEL (reference sequence). Trimming pared 0 bases from V and 0 bases from J, leaving 8 bases between. For the CDR3, the DNA is TGTGCCAGCAGCCAAGAAAGAGTCCTGAACACTGAAGCTTTCTTT. Translating it yields CASSQERVLNTEAFF.

This rearrangement joins TRBV7-3 to TRBJ2-1; a weak D match, TRBD2 (6 bases). Germline-derived CDR1 and CDR2 are SGHTA and FQGTGA. V was shortened by 2 bases and J by 10 bases, with 12 bases between the two germline ends. The CDR3 spans 13 residues. The DNA of the CDR3 is TGTGCCAGCAGCTTACTCCTCAGCGGGGAGCAGTTCTTC. Amino acid sequence: CASSLLLSGEQFF.

The chain carries TRBV5-1 and TRBJ2-7; D possibly corresponds to TRBD1 (5 bases). Germline CDR1 and CDR2: SGHRS and YFSETQ. V was clipped by 0 bases and J by 6 bases, with 13 bases between them. The CDR3 runs 14 residues. The CDR3 reads CASSLGRGPGEQYF. CDR3 DNA sequence: TGCGCCAGCAGCTTGGGAAGGGGTCCCGGCGAGCAGTACTTC.

The CDR3 coding sequence is TGTGCCTGGAGTTTAAGTGGGATCGGGGTGAACACTGAAGCTTTCTTT. Translating it yields CAWSLSGIGVNTEAFF. This rearrangement joins TRBV30 to TRBJ1-1; D gene unclear. The V end was cut by 2 bases, the J end by 0 bases, with 16 bases between. CDR1 GTSNPN and CDR2 SVGIG come from the germline V gene (reference sequence). The CDR3 totals 16 residues.

The chain couples TRBV29-1 to TRBJ1-5; 11 nucleotides agree with TRBD1. CDR3 length: 15 residues. V was clipped by 4 bases and J by 6 bases; unmatched bases: 8. From germline, CDR1 is SQVTM and CDR2 ANQGSEA. This chain's CDR3 is CSVATGTGGAQPQHF. The CDR3 nucleotides read TGCAGCGTTGCAACTGGGACAGGGGGTGCTCAGCCCCAGCATTTT.

This chain links TRBV27 with TRBJ2-7; 8 positions agree with TRBD1. Trimming cost V 0 bases and J 7 bases; bases outside gene matches: 5. Germline V gene sequence: CDR1 MNHEY, CDR2 SMNVEV (reference sequence). This CDR3 is built from 14 residues. The chain's CDR3 is CASSLSQGAEEQYF. Written as DNA, the CDR3 is TGTGCCAGCAGTTTATCCCAGGGGGCAGAAGAGCAGTACTTC.

The chain links TRBV5-1 to TRBJ2-3, with TRBD2 matching over 7 bases. The trim removed 7 bases at V and 0 bases at J, leaving 5 bases unmatched. The CDR3 is 14 residues long. Germline CDR1 is SGHRS and CDR2 is YFSETQ. The CDR3 loop reads CASGVSGSTDTQYF. CDR3 coding DNA: TGCGCCAGCGGGGTTAGCGGGAGCACAGATACGCAGTATTTT.

V gene TRBV24-1 combines with J gene TRBJ2-1, with unresolved D. The germline V and J ends were trimmed by 4 bases and 4 bases, with 7 bases remaining between them. This CDR3 contains 13 residues. Germline V gene sequence: CDR1 KGHDR, CDR2 SFDVKD. The CDR3 DNA follows: TGTGCCACCAGTGACGACGGGTACAATGAGCAGTTCTTC. Translation: CATSDDGYNEQFF.

The chain links TRBV4-3 to TRBJ2-1; 9 bases fit TRBD2. Germline trimming cut 2 bases from V and 4 bases from J; bases unmatched to any gene: 6. Looked up from germline, CDR1 is LGHNA and CDR2 is YSLEER. The CDR3 has 16 residues. The CDR3 DNA sequence: TGCGCCAGCAGCCAAAACCTAGCGGGAAAATACAATGAGCAGTTCTTC. Amino acid sequence: CASSQNLAGKYNEQFF.

This chain's CDR3 is CATSDPGGREWYEQYF. The DNA for the CDR3 is TGTGCCACCAGCGACCCCGGGGGCAGGGAATGGTACGAGCAGTACTTC. The chain recombines TRBV24-1 with TRBJ2-7; D is tentatively TRBD1 or TRBD2 (6 bases each). CDR1 KGHDR and CDR2 SFDVKD come from the germline V gene. V was shortened by 7 bases and J by 4 bases, with 22 bases between the two germline ends. The CDR3 has 16 amino acids.